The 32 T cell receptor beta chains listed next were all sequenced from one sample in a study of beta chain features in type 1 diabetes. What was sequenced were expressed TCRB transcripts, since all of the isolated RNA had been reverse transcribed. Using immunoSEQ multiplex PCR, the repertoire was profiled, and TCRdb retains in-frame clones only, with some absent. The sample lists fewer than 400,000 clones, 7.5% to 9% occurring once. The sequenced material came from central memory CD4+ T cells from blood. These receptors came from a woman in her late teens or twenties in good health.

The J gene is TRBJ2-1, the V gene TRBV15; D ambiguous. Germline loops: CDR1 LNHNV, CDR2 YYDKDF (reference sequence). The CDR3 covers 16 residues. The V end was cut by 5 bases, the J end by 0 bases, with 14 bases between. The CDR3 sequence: CATSGVTWSSYNEQFF. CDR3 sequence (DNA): TGTGCCACCAGCGGAGTAACGTGGAGCTCCTACAATGAGCAGTTCTTC.

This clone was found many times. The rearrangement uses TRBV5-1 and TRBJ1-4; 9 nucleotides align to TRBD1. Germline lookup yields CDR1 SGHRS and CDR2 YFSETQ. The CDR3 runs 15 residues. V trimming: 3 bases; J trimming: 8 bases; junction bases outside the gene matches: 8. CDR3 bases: TGCGCCAGCAGCTCCACAGGGGGCGCGTCGGAAAAACTGTTTTTT. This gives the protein CASSSTGGASEKLFF.

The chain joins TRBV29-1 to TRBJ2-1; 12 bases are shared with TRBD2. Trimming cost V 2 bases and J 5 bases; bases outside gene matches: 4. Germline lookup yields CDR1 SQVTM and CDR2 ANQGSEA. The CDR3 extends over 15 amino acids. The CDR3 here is CSVEPTSGRDNEQFF. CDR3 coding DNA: TGCAGCGTTGAACCGACTAGCGGGAGAGACAATGAGCAGTTCTTC.

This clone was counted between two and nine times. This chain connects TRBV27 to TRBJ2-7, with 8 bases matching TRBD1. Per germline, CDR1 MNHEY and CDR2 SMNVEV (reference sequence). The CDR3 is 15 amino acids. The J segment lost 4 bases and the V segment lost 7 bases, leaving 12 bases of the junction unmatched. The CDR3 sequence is CASNPTGALVYEQYF. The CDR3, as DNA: TGTGCCAGCAACCCGACAGGGGCTCTTGTGTACGAGCAGTACTTC.

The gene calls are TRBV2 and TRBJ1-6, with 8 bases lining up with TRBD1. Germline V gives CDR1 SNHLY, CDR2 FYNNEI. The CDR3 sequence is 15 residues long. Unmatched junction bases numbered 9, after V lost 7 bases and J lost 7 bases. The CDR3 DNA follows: TGTGCCAGCATTTTCACCCGACAGGGGAATTCACCCCTCCACTTT. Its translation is CASIFTRQGNSPLHF.

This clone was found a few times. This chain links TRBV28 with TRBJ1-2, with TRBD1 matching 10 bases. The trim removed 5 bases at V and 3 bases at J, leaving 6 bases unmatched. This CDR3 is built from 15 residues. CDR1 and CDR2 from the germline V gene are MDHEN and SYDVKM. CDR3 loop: CASSVGQGRHYGYTF. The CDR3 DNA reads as TGTGCCAGCAGTGTGGGACAGGGGAGGCACTATGGCTACACCTTC.

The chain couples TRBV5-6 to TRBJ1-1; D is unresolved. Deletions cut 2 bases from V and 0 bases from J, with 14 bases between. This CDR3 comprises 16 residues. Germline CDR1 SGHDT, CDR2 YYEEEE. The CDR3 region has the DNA TGTGCCAGCAGCTTTATGGGATTAAAGGTGAACACTGAAGCTTTCTTT. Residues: CASSFMGLKVNTEAFF.

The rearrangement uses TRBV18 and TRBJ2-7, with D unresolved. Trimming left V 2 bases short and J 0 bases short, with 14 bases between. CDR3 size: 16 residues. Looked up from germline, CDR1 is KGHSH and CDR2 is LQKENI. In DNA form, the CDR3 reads TGTGCCAGCTCACCAATTCCAGGTAGCAGCTCCTACGAGCAGTACTTC. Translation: CASSPIPGSSSYEQYF.

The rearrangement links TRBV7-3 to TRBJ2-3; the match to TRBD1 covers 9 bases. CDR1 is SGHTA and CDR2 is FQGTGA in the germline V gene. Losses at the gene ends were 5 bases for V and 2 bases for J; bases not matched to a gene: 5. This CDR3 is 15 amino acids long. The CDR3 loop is CASSLRQGDTDTQYF. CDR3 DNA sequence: TGTGCCAGCAGCCTTCGACAGGGGGACACAGATACGCAGTATTTT. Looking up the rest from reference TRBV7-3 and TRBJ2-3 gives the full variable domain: GAGVSQTPSNKVTEKGKYVELRCDPISGHTALYWYRQSLGQGPEFLIYFQGTGAADDSGLPNDRFFAVRPEGSVSTLKIQRTERGDSAVYLCASSLRQGDTDTQYFGPGTRLTVL.

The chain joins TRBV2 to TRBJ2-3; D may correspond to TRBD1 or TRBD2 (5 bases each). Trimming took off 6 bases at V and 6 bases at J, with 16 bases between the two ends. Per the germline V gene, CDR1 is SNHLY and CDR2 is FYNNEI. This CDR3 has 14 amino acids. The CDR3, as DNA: TGTGCCAGCAGGGCGACATGGGGCGGGGATACGCAGTATTTT. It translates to CASRATWGGDTQYF.

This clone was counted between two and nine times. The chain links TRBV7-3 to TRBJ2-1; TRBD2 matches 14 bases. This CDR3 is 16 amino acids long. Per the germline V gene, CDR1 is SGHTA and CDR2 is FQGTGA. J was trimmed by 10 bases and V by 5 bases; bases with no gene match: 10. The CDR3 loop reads CASSPAGTSGSREQFF. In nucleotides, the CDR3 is TGTGCCAGCAGCCCCGCCGGGACTAGCGGGAGTAGAGAGCAGTTCTTC.

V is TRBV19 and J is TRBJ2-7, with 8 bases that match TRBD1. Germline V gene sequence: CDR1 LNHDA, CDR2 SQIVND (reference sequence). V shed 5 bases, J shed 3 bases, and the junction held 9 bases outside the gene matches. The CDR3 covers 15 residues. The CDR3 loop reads CASSYGQGSVYEQYF. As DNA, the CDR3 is TGTGCCAGTAGTTACGGACAGGGATCTGTCTACGAGCAGTACTTC. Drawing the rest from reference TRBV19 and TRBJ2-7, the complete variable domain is DGGITQSPKYLFRKEGQNVTLSCEQNLNHDAMYWYRQDPGQGLRLIYYSQIVNDFQKGDIAEGYSVSREKKESFPLTVTSAQKNPTAFYLCASSYGQGSVYEQYFGPGTRLTVT.

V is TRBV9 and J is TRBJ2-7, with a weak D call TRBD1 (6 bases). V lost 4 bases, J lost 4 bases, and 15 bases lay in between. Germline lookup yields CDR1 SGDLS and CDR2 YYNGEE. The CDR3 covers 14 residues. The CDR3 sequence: CASSPRQDWYEQYF. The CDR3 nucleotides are TGTGCCAGCAGCCCGCGACAGGATTGGTACGAGCAGTACTTC.

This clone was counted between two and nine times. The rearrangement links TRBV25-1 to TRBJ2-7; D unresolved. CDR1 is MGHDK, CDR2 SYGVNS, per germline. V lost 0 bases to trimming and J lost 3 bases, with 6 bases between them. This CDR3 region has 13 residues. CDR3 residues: CASSEYYSYEQYF. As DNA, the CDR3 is TGTGCCAGCAGTGAATATTACAGCTACGAGCAGTACTTC.

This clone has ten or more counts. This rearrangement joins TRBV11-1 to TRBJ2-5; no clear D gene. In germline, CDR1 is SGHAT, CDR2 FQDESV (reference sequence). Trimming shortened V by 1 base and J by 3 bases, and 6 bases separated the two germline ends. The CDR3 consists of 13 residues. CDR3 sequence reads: CASSLDPKETQYF. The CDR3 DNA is TGTGCCAGCAGCTTAGATCCCAAAGAGACCCAGTACTTC. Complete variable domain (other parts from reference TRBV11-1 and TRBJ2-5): EAEVAQSPRYKITEKSQAVAFWCDPISGHATLYWYRQILGQGPELLVQFQDESVVDDSQLPKDRFSAERLKGVDSTLKIQPAELGDSAMYLCASSLDPKETQYFGPGTRLLVL.

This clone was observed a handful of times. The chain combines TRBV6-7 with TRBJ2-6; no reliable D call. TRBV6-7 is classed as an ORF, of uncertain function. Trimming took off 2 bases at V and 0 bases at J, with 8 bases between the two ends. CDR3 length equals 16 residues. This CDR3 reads CASSYPGSSGANVLTF. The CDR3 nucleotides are TGTGCCAGCAGTTACCCCGGTAGCTCTGGGGCCAACGTCCTGACTTTC.

The CDR3 here is CASSALAGGLPEYF. The CDR3 nucleotides are TGTGCCAGCAGCGCCCTAGCGGGAGGGCTTCCGGAGTACTTC. The rearrangement uses TRBV11-2 and TRBJ2-5, with TRBD2 matching over 12 bases. The CDR3 covers 14 residues. J was trimmed by 12 bases and V by 5 bases; bases with no gene match: 10. The V gene's germline CDR1 is SGHAT and CDR2 FQNNGV.

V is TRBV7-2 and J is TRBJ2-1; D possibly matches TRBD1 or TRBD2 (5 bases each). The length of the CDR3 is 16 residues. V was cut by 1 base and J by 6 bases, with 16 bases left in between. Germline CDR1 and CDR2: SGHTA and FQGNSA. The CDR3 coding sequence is TGTGCCAGCAGCTTAGTGGGGATTAGGGACGCCAATGAGCAGTTCTTC. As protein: CASSLVGIRDANEQFF.

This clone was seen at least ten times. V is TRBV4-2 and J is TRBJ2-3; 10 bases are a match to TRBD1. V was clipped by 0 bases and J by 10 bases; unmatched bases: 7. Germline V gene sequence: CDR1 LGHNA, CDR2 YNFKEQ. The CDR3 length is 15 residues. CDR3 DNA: TGTGCCAGCAGCCAAGATCTTATGGGACAGGGGTCGCAGTATTTT. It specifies CASSQDLMGQGSQYF.

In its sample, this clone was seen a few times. CDR3 bases: TGTGCCAGCAGTTACTCCGACGGACACAATCAGCCCCAGCATTTT. Amino acids: CASSYSDGHNQPQHF. The V and J genes are TRBV6-6 and TRBJ1-5; D is possibly TRBD1 (5 bases). This CDR3 is built from 15 residues. Germline CDR1 and CDR2: MNHNY and SVGAGI (reference sequence). V was clipped by 0 bases and J by 3 bases, with 9 bases between them.

The CDR3 DNA sequence: TGTGCCAGCAGTTTGGCGGTACGTTTGGAGCAGTACTTC. It codes for CASSLAVRLEQYF. The chain is built from TRBV6-6 and TRBJ2-7, with D hard to call. The germline gives CDR1 MNHNY, CDR2 SVGAGI (reference sequence). This CDR3 spans 13 amino acids. Trimming removed 4 bases at V and 7 bases at J, with 14 bases between.

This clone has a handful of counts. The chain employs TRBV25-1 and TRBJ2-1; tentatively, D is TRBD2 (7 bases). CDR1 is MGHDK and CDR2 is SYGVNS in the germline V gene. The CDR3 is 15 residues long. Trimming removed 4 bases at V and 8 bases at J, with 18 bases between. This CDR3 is CASSAARAGHHEQFF. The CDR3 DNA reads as TGTGCCAGCAGTGCCGCGCGAGCGGGACACCATGAGCAGTTCTTC.

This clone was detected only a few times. The CDR3 DNA reads TGTGCCAGCAGCGTAGTTGGAGGGGACAATGAGCAGTTCTTC. This gives the protein CASSVVGGDNEQFF. The V call is TRBV9, the J call TRBJ2-1, with D possibly TRBD2 on 6 matching bases. This CDR3 is 14 amino acids long. Trimming removed 0 bases from V and 5 bases from J, with 9 bases in between. Germline CDR1 and CDR2: SGDLS and YYNGEE. Full variable domain (outside the CDR3, taken from reference TRBV9 and TRBJ2-1): DSGVTQTPKHLITATGQRVTLRCSPRSGDLSVYWYQQSLDQGLQFLIQYYNGEERAKGNILERFSAQQFPDLHSELNLSSLELGDSALYFCASSVVGGDNEQFFGPGTRLTVL.

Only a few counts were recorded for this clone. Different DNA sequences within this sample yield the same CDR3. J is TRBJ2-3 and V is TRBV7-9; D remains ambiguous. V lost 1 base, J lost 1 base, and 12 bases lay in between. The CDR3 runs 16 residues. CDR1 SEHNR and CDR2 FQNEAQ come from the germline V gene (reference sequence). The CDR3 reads CASSLGRGQRTDTQYF. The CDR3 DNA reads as TGTGCCAGCAGCTTAGGGAGAGGCCAACGCACAGATACGCAGTATTTT. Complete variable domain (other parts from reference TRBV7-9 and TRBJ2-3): DTGVSQNPRHKITKRGQNVTFRCDPISEHNRLYWYRQTLGQGPEFLTYFQNEAQLEKSRLLSDRFSAERPKGSFSTLEIQRTEQGDSAMYLCASSLGRGQRTDTQYFGPGTRLTVL.

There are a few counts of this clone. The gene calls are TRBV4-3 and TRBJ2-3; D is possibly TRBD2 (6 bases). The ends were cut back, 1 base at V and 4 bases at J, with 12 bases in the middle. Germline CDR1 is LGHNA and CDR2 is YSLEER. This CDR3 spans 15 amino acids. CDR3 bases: TGCGCCAGCAGCCAAGGGGCGGGATGGGCAGATACGCAGTATTTT. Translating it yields CASSQGAGWADTQYF.

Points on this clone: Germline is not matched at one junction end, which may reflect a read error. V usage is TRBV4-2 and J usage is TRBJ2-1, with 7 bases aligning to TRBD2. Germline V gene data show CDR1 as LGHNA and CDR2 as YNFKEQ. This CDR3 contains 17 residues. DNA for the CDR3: TGTGCGAGCAGCCAAGACCCTTCAGGACTAGATCTCGGTGAGCAGTTCTTC. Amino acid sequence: CASSQDPSGLDLGEQFF.

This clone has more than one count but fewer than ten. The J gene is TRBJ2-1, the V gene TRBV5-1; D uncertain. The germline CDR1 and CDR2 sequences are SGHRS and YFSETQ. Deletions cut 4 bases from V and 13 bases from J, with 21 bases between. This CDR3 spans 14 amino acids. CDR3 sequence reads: CASSPNSQDTVQFF. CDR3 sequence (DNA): TGCGCCAGCAGCCCCAATTCCCAGGATACTGTACAGTTCTTC.

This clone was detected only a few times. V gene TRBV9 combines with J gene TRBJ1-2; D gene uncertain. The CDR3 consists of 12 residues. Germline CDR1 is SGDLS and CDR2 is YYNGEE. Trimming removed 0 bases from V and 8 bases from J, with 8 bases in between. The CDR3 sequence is CASSVGHGGYTF. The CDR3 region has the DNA TGTGCCAGCAGCGTAGGACACGGAGGCTACACCTTC.

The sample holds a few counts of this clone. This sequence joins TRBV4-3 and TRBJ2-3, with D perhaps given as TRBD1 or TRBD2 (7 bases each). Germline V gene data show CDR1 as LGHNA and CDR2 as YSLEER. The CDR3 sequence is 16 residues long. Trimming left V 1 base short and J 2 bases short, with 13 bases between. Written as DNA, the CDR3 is TGCGCCAGCAGCCAAGCGCCAGGGGGGGACACAGATACGCAGTATTTT. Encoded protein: CASSQAPGGDTDTQYF.

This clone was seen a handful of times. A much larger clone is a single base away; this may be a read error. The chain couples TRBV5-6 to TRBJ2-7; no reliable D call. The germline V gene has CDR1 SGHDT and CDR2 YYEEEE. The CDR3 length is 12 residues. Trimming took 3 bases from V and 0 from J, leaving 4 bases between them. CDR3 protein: CASSSSSYEQYF. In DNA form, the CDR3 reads TGTGCCAGCAGCTCTAGCTCCTACGAGCAGTACTTC.

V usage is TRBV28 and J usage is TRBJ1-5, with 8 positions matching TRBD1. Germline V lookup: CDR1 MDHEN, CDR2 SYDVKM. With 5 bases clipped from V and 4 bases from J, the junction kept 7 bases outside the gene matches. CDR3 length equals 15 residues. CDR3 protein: CASSTGQGGNQPQHF. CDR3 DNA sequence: TGTGCCAGCAGTACCGGACAGGGAGGAAATCAGCCCCAGCATTTT.

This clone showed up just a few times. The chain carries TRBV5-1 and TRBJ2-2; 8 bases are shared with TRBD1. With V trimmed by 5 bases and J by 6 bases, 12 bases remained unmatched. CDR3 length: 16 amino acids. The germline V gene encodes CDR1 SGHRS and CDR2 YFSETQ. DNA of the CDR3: TGCGCCAGCAGGGCCGATGGACAGGGAGTCCCCGGGGAGCTGTTTTTT. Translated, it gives CASRADGQGVPGELFF.